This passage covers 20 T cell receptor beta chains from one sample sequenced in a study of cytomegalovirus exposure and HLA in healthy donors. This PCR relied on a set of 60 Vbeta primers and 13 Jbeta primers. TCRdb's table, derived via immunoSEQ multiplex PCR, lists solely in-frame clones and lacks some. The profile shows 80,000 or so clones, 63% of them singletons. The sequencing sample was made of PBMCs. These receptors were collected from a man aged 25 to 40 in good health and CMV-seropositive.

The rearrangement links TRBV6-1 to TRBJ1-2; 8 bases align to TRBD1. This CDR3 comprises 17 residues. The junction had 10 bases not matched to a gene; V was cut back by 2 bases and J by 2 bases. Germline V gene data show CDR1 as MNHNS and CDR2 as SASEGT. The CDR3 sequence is CASSERTGLRGNYGYTF. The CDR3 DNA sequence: TGTGCCAGCAGTGAAAGGACAGGGCTGAGGGGAAACTATGGCTACACCTTC.

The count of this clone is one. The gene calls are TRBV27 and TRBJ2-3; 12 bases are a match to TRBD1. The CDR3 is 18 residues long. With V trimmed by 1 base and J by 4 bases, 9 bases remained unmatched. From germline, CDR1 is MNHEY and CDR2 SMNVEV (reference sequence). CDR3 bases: TGTGCCAGCAGTTTATTGGGACAGGGGGCTGGTAGGGCAGATACGCAGTATTTT. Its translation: CASSLLGQGAGRADTQYF.

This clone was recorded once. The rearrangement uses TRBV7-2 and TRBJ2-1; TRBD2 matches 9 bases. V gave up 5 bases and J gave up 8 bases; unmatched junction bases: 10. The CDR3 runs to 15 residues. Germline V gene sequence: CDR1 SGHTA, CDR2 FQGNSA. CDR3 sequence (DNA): TGTGCCAGCAGCCTCCCGGCTAGCGGGATCCATGAGCAGTTCTTC. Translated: CASSLPASGIHEQFF.

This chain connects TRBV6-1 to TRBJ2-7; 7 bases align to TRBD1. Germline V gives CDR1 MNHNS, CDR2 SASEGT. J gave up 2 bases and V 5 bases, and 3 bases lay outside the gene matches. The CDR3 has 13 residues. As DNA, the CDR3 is TGTGCCAGCAGTAAAGGGACAGCCTACGAGCAGTACTTC. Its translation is CASSKGTAYEQYF.

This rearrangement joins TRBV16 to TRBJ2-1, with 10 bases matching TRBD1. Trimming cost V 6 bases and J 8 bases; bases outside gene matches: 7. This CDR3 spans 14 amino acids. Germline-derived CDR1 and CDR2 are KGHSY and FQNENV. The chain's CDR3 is CASSRGDRGDEQFF. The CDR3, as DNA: TGTGCCAGCAGTCGGGGGGACAGGGGCGATGAGCAGTTCTTC.

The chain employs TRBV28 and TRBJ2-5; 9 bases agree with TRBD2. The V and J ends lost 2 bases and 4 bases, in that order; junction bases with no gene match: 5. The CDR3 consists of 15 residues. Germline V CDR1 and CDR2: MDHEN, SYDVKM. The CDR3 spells CASSLAGGRTETQYF. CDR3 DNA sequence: TGTGCCAGCAGTTTAGCGGGGGGGCGGACAGAGACCCAGTACTTC.

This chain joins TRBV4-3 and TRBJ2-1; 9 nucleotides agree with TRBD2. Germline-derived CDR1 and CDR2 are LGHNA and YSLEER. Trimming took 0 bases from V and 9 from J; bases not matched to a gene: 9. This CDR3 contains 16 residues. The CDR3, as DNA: TGCGCCAGCAGCCAAGATTTGGGACTAGCATGGGGTGAGCAGTTCTTC. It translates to CASSQDLGLAWGEQFF.

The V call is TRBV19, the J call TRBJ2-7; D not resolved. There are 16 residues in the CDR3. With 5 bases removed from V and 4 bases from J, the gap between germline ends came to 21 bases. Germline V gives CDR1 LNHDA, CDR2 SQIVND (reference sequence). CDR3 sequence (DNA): TGTGCCAGTAGTTCGAACAGACGGCATCGAGAATACGAGCAGTACTTC. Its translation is CASSSNRRHREYEQYF.

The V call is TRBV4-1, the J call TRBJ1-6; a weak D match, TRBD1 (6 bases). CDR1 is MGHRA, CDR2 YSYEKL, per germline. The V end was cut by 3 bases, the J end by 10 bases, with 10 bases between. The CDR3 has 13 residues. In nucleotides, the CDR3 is TGCGCCAGCAGCCAGGAGAGGGGGTCACCCCTCCACTTT. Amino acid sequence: CASSQERGSPLHF.

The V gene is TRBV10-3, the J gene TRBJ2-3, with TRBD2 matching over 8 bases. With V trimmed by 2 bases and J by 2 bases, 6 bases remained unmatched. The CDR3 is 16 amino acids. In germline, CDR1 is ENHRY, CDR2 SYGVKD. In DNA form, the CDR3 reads TGTGCCATCAGTGAGCCGGCGGGGGGAGACACAGATACGCAGTATTTT. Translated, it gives CAISEPAGGDTDTQYF.

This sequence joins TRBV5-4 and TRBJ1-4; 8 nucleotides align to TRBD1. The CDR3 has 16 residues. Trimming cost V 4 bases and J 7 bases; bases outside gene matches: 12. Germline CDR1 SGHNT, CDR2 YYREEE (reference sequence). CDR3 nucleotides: TGTGCCAGCAGCAAGGGGGGTGGACAGGGTTTTGAAAAACTGTTTTTT. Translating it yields CASSKGGGQGFEKLFF.

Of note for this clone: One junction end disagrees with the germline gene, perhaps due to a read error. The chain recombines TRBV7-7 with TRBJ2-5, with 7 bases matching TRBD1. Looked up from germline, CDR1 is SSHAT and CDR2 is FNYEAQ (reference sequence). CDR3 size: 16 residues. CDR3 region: CASSSVAQTGWETQYF. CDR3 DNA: TGTGCTAGCAGCTCAGTTGCTCAGACAGGGTGGGAGACCCAGTACTTC.

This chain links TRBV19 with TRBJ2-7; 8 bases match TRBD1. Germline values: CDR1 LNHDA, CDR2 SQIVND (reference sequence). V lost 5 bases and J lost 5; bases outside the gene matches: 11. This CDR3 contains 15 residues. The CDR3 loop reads CASSAIRQGTNEQYF. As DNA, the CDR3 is TGTGCCAGTAGTGCCATCCGACAGGGGACGAACGAGCAGTACTTC.

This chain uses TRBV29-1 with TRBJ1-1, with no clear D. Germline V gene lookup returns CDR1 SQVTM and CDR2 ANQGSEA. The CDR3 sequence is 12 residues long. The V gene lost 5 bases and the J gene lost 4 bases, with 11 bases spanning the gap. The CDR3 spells CSVFRGGTEAFF. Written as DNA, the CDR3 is TGCAGCGTTTTCCGGGGAGGCACTGAAGCTTTCTTT.

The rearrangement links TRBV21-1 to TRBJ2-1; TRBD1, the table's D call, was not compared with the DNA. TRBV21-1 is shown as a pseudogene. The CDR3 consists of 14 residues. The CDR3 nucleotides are TGTGCCAGCAGCAAAGGTTTCAGGGATAATGAGCAGTTCTTC. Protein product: CASSKGFRDNEQFF.

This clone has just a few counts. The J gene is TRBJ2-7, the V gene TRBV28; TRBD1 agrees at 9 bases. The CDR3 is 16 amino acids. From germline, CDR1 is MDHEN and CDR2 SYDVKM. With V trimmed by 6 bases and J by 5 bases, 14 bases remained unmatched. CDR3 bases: TGTGCCAGCAGCCCCCAAACCCCGACAGGGGGGAACGAGCAGTACTTC. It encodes CASSPQTPTGGNEQYF.

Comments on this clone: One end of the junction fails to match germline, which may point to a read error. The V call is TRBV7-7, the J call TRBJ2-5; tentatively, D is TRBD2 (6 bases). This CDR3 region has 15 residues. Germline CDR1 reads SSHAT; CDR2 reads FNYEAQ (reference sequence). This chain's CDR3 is CASSLGRGLGETQYF. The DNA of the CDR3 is TGTGCTAGCAGCTTAGGGCGGGGTCTAGGGGAGACCCAGTACTTC.

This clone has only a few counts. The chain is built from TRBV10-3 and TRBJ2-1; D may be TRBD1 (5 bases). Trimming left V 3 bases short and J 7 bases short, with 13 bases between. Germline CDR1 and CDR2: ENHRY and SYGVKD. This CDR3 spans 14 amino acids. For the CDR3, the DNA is TGTGCCATCAGTGAAGGGGCCACTATGAATGAGCAGTTCTTC. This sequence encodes CAISEGATMNEQFF.

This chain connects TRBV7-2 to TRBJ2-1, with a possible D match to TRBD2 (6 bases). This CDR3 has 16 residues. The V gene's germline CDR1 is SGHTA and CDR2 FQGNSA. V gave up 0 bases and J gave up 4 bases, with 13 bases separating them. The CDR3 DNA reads TGTGCCAGCAGCTTAGCCATTAGCGGAGGGTACAATGAGCAGTTCTTC. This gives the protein CASSLAISGGYNEQFF.

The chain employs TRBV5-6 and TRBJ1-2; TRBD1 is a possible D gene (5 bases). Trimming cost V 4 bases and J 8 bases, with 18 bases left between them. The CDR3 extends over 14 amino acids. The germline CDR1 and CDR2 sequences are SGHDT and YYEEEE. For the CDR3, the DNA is TGTGCCAGCAGCCCCGCAGGGAATTTAGGGGGCTACACCTTC. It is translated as CASSPAGNLGGYTF.